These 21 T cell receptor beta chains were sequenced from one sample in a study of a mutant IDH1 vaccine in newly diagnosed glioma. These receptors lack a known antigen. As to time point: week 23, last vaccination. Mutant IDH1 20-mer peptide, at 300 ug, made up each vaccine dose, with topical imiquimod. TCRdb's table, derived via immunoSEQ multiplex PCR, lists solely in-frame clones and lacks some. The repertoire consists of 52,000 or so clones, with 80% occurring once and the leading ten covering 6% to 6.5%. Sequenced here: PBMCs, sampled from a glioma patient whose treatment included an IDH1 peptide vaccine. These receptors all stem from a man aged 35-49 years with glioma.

CDR3 DNA sequence: TGTGCCAGCAGTTTAGGGGCCTACAATCAGCCCCAGCATTTT. This sequence encodes CASSLGAYNQPQHF. The gene calls are TRBV27 and TRBJ1-5; D is possibly TRBD1 (5 bases). The V and J ends lost 2 bases and 3 bases respectively, with 8 bases between them. The germline gives CDR1 MNHEY, CDR2 SMNVEV (reference sequence). The CDR3 is 14 amino acids.

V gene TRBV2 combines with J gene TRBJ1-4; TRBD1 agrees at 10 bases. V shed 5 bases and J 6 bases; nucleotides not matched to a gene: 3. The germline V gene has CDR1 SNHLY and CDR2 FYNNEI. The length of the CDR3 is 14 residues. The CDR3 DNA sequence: TGTGCCAGCAGTCACGGGACAGGGGATGAAAAACTGTTTTTT. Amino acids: CASSHGTGDEKLFF.

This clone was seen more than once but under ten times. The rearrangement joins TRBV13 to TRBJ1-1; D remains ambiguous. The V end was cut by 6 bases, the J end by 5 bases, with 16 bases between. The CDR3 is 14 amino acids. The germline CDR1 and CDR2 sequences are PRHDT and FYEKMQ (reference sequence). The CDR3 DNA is TGTGCCAGCAGTCAGGCCCCGGGTCGGACTGAAGCTTTCTTT. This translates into CASSQAPGRTEAFF.

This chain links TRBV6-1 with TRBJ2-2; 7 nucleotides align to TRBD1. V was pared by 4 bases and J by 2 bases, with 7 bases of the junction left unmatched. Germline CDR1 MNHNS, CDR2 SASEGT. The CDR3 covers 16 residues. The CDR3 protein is CASSGGQISNTGELFF. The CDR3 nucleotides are TGTGCCAGCAGTGGGGGACAGATTTCCAACACCGGGGAGCTGTTTTTT.

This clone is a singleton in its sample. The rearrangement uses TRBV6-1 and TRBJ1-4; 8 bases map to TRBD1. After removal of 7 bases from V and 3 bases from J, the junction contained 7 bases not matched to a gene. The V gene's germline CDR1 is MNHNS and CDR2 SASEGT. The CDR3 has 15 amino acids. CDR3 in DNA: TGTGCCAGCACCTCGGACAGGGTAGCTAATGAAAAACTGTTTTTT. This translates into CASTSDRVANEKLFF.

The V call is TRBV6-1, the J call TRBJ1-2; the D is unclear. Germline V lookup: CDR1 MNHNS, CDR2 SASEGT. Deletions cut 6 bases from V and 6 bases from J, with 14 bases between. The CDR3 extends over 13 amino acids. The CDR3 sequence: CASRGVTFHGYTF. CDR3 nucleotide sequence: TGTGCCAGCAGGGGCGTTACCTTCCATGGCTACACCTTC.

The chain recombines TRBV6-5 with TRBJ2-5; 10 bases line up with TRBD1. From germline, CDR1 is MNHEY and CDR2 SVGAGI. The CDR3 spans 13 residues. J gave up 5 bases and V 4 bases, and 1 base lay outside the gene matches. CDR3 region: CASSWTGGETQYF. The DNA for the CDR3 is TGTGCCAGCAGTTGGACAGGGGGGGAGACCCAGTACTTC.

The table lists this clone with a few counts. CDR3 sequence (DNA): TGCAGCGTTGGACAGGATAATCAGCCCCAGCATTTT. Translating gives CSVGQDNQPQHF. The V gene is TRBV29-1, the J gene TRBJ1-5; possible D gene TRBD1, 6 bases. This CDR3 comprises 12 residues. Germline values: CDR1 SQVTM, CDR2 ANQGSEA. The V and J ends lost 4 bases and 4 bases respectively, with 8 bases between them.

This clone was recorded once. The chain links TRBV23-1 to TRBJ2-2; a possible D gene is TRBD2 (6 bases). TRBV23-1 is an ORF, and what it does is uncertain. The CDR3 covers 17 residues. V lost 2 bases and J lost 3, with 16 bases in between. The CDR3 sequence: CASSQPRGRSYTGELFF. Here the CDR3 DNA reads TGCGCCAGCAGTCAACCTCGGGGGAGATCTTACACCGGGGAGCTGTTTTTT.

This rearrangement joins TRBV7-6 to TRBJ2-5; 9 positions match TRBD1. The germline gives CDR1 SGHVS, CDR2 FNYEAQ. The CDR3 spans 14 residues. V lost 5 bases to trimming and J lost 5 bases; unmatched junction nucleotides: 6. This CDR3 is CASSATGGRETQYF. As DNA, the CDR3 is TGTGCCAGCAGCGCCACAGGGGGCAGGGAGACCCAGTACTTC.

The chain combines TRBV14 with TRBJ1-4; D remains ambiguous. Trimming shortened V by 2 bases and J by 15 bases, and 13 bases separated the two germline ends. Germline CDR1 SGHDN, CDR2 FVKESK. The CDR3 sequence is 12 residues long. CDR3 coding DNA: TGTGCCAGCAGCCAATCCGGGTACTCCTTGTTTTTT. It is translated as CASSQSGYSLFF.

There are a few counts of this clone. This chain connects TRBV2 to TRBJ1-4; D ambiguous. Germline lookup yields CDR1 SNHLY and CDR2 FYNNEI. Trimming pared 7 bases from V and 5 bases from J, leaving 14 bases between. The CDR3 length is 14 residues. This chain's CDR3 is CASNREQKNEKLFF. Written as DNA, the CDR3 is TGTGCCAGCAATAGAGAACAGAAGAATGAAAAACTGTTTTTT. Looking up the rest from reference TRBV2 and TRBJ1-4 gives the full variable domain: EPEVTQTPSHQVTQMGQEVILRCVPISNHLYFYWYRQILGQKVEFLVSFYNNEISEKSEIFDDQFSVERPDGSNFTLKIRSTKLEDSAMYFCASNREQKNEKLFFGSGTQLSVL.

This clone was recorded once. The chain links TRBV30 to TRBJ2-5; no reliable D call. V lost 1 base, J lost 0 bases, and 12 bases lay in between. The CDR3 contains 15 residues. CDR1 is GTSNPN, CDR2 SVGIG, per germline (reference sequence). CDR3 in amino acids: CAWSGLWTDQETQYF. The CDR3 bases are TGTGCCTGGAGTGGACTTTGGACGGACCAAGAGACCCAGTACTTC.

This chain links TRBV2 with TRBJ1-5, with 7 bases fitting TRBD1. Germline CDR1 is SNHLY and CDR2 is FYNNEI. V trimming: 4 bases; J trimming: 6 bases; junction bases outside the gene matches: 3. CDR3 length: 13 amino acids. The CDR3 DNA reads TGTGCCAGCAGTGGACAGGGAAGTCAGCCCCAGCATTTT. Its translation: CASSGQGSQPQHF.

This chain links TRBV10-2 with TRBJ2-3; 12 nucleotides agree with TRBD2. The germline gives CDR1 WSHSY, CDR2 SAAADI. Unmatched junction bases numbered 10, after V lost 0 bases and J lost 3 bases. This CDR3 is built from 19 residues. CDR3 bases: TGCGCCAGCAGTGAGTCGGTTCACCCTAGCGGGGGGGAAACAGATACGCAGTATTTT. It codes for CASSESVHPSGGETDTQYF.

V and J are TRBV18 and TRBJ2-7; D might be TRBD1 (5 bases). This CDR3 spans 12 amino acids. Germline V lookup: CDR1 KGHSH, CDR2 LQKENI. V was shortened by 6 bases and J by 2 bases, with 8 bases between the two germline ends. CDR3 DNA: TGTGCCAGCTCGGCAGGGCCCTACGAGCAGTACTTC. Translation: CASSAGPYEQYF. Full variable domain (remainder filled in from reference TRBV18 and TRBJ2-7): NAGVMQNPRHLVRRRGQEARLRCSPMKGHSHVYWYRQLPEEGLKFMVYLQKENIIDESGMPKERFSAEFPKEGPSILRIQQVVRGDSAAYFCASSAGPYEQYFGPGTRLTVT.

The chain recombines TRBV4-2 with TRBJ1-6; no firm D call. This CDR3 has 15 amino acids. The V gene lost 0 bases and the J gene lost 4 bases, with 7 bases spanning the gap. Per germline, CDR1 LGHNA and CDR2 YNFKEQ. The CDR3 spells CASSQDEGYNSPLHF. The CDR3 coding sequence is TGTGCCAGCAGCCAAGATGAGGGTTATAATTCACCCCTCCACTTT.

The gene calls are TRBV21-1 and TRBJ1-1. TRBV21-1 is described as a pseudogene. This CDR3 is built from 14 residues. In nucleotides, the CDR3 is TGTGCCAGCAGCAAAGCCTCAGACTACACTGAAGCTTTCTTT. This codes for CASSKASDYTEAFF.

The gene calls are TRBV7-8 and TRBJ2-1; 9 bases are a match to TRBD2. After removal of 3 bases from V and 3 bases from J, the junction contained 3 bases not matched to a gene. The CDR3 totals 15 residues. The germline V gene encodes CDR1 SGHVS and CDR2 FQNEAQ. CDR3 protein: CASSLTSGFYNEQFF. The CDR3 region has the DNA TGTGCCAGCAGCTTGACTAGCGGATTCTACAATGAGCAGTTCTTC. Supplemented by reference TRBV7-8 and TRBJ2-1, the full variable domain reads GAGVSQSPRYKVAKRGQDVALRCDPISGHVSLFWYQQALGQGPEFLTYFQNEAQLDKSGLPSDRFFAERPEGSVSTLKIQRTQQEDSAVYLCASSLTSGFYNEQFFGPGTRLTVL.

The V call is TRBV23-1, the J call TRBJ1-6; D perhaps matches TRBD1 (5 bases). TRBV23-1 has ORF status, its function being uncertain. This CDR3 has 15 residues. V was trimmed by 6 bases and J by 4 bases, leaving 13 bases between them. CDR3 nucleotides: TGCGCCAGCAGACCTTGGGGCCCGTATAATTCACCCCTCCACTTT. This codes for CASRPWGPYNSPLHF.

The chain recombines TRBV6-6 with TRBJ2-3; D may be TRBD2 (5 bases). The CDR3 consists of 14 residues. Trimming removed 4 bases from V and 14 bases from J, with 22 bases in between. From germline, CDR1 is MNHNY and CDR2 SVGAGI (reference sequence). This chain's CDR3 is CASSSSAGGSGRYF. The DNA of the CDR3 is TGTGCCAGCAGTTCATCGGCAGGCGGGTCGGGAAGGTATTTT.